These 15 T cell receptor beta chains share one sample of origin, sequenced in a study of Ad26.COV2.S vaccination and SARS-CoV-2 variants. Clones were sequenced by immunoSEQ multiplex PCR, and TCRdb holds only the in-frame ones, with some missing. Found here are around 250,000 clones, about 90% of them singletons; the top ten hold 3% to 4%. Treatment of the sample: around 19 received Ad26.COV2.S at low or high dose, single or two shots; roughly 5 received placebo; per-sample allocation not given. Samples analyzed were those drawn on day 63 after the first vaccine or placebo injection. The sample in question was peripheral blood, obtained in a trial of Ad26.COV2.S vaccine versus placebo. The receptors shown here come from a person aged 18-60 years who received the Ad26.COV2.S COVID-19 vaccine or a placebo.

Here the CDR3 reads CAWSSGVVETQYF. CDR3 nucleotide sequence: TGTGCCTGGAGTTCAGGGGTAGTGGAGACCCAGTACTTC. V usage is TRBV30 and J usage is TRBJ2-5, with a tentative D call TRBD1 (6 bases). Germline values: CDR1 GTSNPN, CDR2 SVGIG (reference sequence). CDR3 length: 13 residues. Trimming stripped 2 bases from V and 5 bases from J, with 12 bases between.

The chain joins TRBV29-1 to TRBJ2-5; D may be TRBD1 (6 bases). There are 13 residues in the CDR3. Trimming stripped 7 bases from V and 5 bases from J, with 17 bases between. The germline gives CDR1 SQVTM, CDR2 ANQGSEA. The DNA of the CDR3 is TGCAGCGGGGACCGGGACATAGGGGAGACCCAGTACTTC. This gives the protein CSGDRDIGETQYF.

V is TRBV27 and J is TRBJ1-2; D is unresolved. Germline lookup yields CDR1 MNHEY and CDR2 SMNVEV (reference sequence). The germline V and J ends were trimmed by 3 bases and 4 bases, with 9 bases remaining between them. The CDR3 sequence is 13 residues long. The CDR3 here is CASSFGLGYGYTF. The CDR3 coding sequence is TGTGCCAGCAGTTTCGGACTCGGCTATGGCTACACCTTC.

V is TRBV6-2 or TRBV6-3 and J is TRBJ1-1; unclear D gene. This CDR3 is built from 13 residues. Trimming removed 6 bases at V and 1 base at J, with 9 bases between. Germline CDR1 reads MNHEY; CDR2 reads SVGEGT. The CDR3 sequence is CASSPRWNTEAFF. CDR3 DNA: TGTGCCAGCAGCCCCAGATGGAACACTGAAGCTTTCTTT.

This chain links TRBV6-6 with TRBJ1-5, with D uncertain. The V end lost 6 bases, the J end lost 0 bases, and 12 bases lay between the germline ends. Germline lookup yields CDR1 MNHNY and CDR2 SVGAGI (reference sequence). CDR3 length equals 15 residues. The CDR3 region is CASSLPQISNQPQHF. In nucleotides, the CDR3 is TGTGCCAGCAGCCTACCCCAGATTAGCAATCAGCCCCAGCATTTT.

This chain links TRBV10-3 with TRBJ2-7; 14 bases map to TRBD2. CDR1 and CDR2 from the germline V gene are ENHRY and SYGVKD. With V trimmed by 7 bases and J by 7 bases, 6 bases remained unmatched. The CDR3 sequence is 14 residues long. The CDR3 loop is CAIMGTSGSGEQYF. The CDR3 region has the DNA TGTGCCATCATGGGGACTAGCGGGAGCGGGGAGCAGTACTTC.

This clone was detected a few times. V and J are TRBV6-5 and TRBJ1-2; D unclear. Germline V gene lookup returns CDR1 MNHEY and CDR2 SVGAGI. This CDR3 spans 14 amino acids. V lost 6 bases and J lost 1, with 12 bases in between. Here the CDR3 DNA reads TGTGCCAGCAGCCTCCCTGGCAGTAACTATGGCTACACCTTC. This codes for CASSLPGSNYGYTF.

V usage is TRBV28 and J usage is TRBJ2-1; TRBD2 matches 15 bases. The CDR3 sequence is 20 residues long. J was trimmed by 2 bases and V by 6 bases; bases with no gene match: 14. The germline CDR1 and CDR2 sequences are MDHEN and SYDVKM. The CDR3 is CASRLSPGLAGGLTYNEQFF. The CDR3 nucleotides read TGTGCCAGCAGACTCTCCCCGGGACTAGCGGGAGGTCTAACCTACAATGAGCAGTTCTTC.

CDR3 residues: CASSPSVGGTYEQYF. CDR3 coding DNA: TGTGCCAGCTCACCCTCGGTTGGCGGAACCTACGAGCAGTACTTC. V and J are TRBV18 and TRBJ2-7, with unresolved D. The CDR3 covers 15 residues. Per germline, CDR1 KGHSH and CDR2 LQKENI. Between the trimmed V and J ends, which lost 3 bases and 2 bases, there was a span of 14 bases.

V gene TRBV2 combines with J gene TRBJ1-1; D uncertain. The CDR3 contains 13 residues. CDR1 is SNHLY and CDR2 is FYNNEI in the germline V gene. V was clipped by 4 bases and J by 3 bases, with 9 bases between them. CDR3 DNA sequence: TGTGCCAGCAGTGGACCTGGGGACACTGAAGCTTTCTTT. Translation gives CASSGPGDTEAFF.

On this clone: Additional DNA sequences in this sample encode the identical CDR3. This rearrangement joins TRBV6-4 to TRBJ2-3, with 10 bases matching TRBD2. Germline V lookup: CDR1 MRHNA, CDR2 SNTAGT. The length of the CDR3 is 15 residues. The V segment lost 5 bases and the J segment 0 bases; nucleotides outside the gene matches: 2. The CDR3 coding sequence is TGTGCCAGCAGTTTACTAGCGGGAAGCACAGATACGCAGTATTTT. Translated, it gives CASSLLAGSTDTQYF.

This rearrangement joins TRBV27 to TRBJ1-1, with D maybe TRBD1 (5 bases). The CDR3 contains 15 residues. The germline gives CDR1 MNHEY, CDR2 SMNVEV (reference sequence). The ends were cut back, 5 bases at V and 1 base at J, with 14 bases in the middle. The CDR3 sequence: CASSRGGGWNTEAFF. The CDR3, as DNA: TGTGCCAGCAGTAGGGGAGGTGGGTGGAACACTGAAGCTTTCTTT.

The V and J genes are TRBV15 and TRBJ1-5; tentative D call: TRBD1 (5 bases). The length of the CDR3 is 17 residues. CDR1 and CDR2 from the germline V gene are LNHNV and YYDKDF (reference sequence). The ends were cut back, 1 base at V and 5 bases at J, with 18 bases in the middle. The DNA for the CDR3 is TGTGCCACCAGCAGAGGCTCCAGGGCTGGACTTTATCAGCCCCAGCATTTT. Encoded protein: CATSRGSRAGLYQPQHF.

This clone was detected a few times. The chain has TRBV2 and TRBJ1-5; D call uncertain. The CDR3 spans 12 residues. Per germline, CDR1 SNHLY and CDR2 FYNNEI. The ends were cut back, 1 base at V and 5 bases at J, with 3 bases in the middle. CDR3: CASSEDYQPQHF. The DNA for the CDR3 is TGTGCCAGCAGTGAAGACTATCAGCCCCAGCATTTT. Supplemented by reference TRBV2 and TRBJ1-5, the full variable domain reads EPEVTQTPSHQVTQMGQEVILRCVPISNHLYFYWYRQILGQKVEFLVSFYNNEISEKSEIFDDQFSVERPDGSNFTLKIRSTKLEDSAMYFCASSEDYQPQHFGDGTRLSIL.

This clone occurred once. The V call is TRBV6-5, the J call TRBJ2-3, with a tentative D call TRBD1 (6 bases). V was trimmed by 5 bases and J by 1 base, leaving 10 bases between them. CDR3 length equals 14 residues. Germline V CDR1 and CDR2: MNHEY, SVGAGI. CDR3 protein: CASSPGHRTDTQYF. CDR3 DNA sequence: TGTGCCAGCAGTCCGGGACACCGCACAGATACGCAGTATTTT.